The TCR beta chain under discussion was sequenced for a study of CD4 T cells in relation to SARS-CoV-2 and coronaviruses. Findings of the study overall: Memory recall responses, not primary responses primed in culture, are what the assay detects. No crossreactivity against non-spike viral proteins was tested here.

Unexposed donor CD4+ T cells date from about 2011-2018, before the COVID-19 pandemic. The assay was immunoSEQ multiplex PCR, and TCRdb's table has in-frame clones only and misses some. The sample holds 60,000 to 65,000 clones, about 95% seen once. In the case of this clone: The antigen remains undetermined.

CDR3 length equals 14 residues. The ends were cut back, 2 bases at V and 3 bases at J, with 11 bases in the middle. Germline CDR1 is MNHEY and CDR2 is SVGAGI. The sequence came from a human donor in good health. Sequenced: naive CD4+ T cells from PBMCs. Subset of the sample: naive CD4+ T cells isolated by negative enrichment. The chain uses TRBV6-5 and TRBJ2-7, with D perhaps given as TRBD1 or TRBD2 (5 bases each). CDR3 bases: TGTGCCAGCAGTTACCGGGACGGTCGCTACGAGCAGTACTTC. Encoded protein: CASSYRDGRYEQYF.